What follows are 9 T cell receptor beta chains derived from one specimen sequenced in a study of cytomegalovirus exposure and HLA in healthy donors. Both 60 Vbeta primers and 13 Jbeta primers went into the PCR. This table comes from immunoSEQ multiplex PCR, and its TCRdb copy is limited to in-frame clones, with some not included. The sample carries 200,000 to 250,000 clones, around four fifths recorded once. The sequenced sample consisted of PBMCs. These TCRs come from an older woman in good health and CMV-seropositive.

This chain connects TRBV5-1 to TRBJ2-3; maybe TRBD1 (6 bases). Germline values: CDR1 SGHRS, CDR2 YFSETQ. V was cut by 5 bases and J by 5 bases, with 9 bases left in between. The CDR3 sequence is 12 residues long. The CDR3 region has the DNA TGCGCCAGCAGACAGGGCCAAGATACGCAGTATTTT. Translated: CASRQGQDTQYF.

J is TRBJ1-4 and V is TRBV5-1; D is undetermined. V lost 4 bases and J 8 bases, leaving 15 bases between the germline ends. Germline CDR1 SGHRS, CDR2 YFSETQ. The CDR3 has 14 amino acids. The CDR3 region is CASSAGLSREKLFF. In nucleotides, the CDR3 is TGCGCCAGCAGCGCGGGCCTCAGTCGAGAAAAACTGTTTTTT.

CDR3: CASSLVSGANVLTF. CDR3 coding DNA: TGTGCCAGCAGCCTCGTCTCTGGGGCCAACGTCCTGACTTTC. V usage is TRBV7-2 and J usage is TRBJ2-6; unclear D gene. This CDR3 spans 14 amino acids. The V gene lost 5 bases and the J gene lost 0 bases, with 5 bases spanning the gap. Germline CDR1 is SGHTA and CDR2 is FQGNSA. Combining the CDR3 with reference TRBV7-2 and TRBJ2-6 gives the whole variable domain GAGVSQSPSNKVTEKGKDVELRCDPISGHTALYWYRQSLGQGLEFLIYFQGNSAPDKSGLPSDRFSAERTGGSVSTLTIQRTQQEDSAVYLCASSLVSGANVLTFGAGSRLTVL.

The V gene is TRBV5-8, the J gene TRBJ2-7, with D possibly matching TRBD1 (6 bases). Trimming pared 7 bases from V and 2 bases from J, leaving 13 bases between. This CDR3 has 13 residues. The germline gives CDR1 SGHTS, CDR2 YDEGEE. DNA of the CDR3: TGTGCCAGCTGGAAGAACAGGGCCTACGAGCAGTACTTC. Translated, it gives CASWKNRAYEQYF.

The V call is TRBV6-5, the J call TRBJ1-5; 11 bases line up with TRBD1. Trimming at V came to 5 bases and at J to 4 bases, leaving 4 bases not matched to a gene. This CDR3 comprises 15 residues. The germline gives CDR1 MNHEY, CDR2 SVGAGI. The CDR3 sequence: CASSPGTGGNQPQHF. CDR3 bases: TGTGCCAGCAGTCCCGGGACAGGGGGGAATCAGCCCCAGCATTTT.

The chain is built from TRBV6-1 and TRBJ2-1; 10 bases agree with TRBD2. V was pared by 6 bases and J by 2 bases, with 4 bases of the junction left unmatched. Germline V gene sequence: CDR1 MNHNS, CDR2 SASEGT. The CDR3 extends over 15 amino acids. CDR3: CASRALAGPYNEQFF. The CDR3 DNA reads as TGTGCCAGCAGGGCACTAGCGGGGCCCTACAATGAGCAGTTCTTC.

The chain joins TRBV6-5 to TRBJ1-1; D is possibly TRBD1 (6 bases). The germline V and J ends were trimmed by 7 bases and 5 bases, with 8 bases remaining between them. Germline-derived CDR1 and CDR2 are MNHEY and SVGAGI. The CDR3 is 11 amino acids. CDR3 sequence (DNA): TGTGCCAGCATGACAGGAACTGAAGCTTTCTTT. The encoded protein is CASMTGTEAFF.

This clone was counted between two and nine times. The chain joins TRBV30 to TRBJ1-5; 9 bases are a match to TRBD1. Looked up from germline, CDR1 is GTSNPN and CDR2 is SVGIG (reference sequence). The V segment lost 4 bases and the J segment 8 bases; nucleotides outside the gene matches: 9. The CDR3 runs 14 residues. The CDR3 region has the DNA TGTGCCTGGACTGGGACAGGGAGTATTGAGCCCCAGCATTTT. Amino acid sequence: CAWTGTGSIEPQHF.

The chain employs TRBV28 and TRBJ2-1; D gene ambiguous. Germline CDR1 MDHEN, CDR2 SYDVKM. The CDR3 is 15 amino acids. The V end was cut by 3 bases, the J end by 1 base, with 10 bases between. CDR3 amino acids: CASSFIPLSYNEQFF. The CDR3 region has the DNA TGTGCCAGCAGTTTTATCCCCTTGTCCTACAATGAGCAGTTCTTC.